Below, 27 T cell receptor beta chains from the same sample are listed, as sequenced in a study of early stage breast cancer tumors. Measured with immunoSEQ multiplex PCR; TCRdb has only the in-frame clones, and not every one. The sample lists about 69,000 clones, around 80% occurring once. Sequenced: blood. These receptors were taken from a person in their 40s with breast cancer.

The V call is TRBV11-2, the J call TRBJ2-7; 8 nucleotides align to TRBD1. The CDR3 has 13 residues. From germline, CDR1 is SGHAT and CDR2 FQNNGV. V gave up 5 bases and J gave up 3 bases; unmatched junction bases: 3. The CDR3 reads CASSPGTGYEQYF. In nucleotides, the CDR3 is TGTGCCAGCAGCCCTGGGACAGGCTACGAGCAGTACTTC.

This chain uses TRBV21-1 with TRBJ2-3; the tabulated D call, TRBD2, remains unverified against the DNA. TRBV21-1 is shown as a pseudogene. The CDR3 is 16 residues long. The CDR3 DNA reads as TGTGCCAGCAGCACCGTGGCCGGGAGGAAGGCAGATACGCAGTATTTT. It translates to CASSTVAGRKADTQYF.

A note on this clone: Within the sample, other DNA sequences also encode this same CDR3. J is TRBJ1-2 and V is TRBV29-1, with 8 bases that match TRBD1. The CDR3 has 11 residues. The V gene end was trimmed by 6 bases and the J gene end by 8 bases; junction bases not matched to a gene: 5. Germline V gene data show CDR1 as SQVTM and CDR2 as ANQGSEA. The CDR3 DNA follows: TGCAGCGTAAGACAGGGGCTGGGCTACACCTTC. Its protein is CSVRQGLGYTF.

This clone was found a few times. The chain is built from TRBV7-9 and TRBJ2-7, with 7 bases aligning to TRBD2. This CDR3 has 15 residues. V dropped 1 base and J dropped 3; count of bases not matched to a gene: 6. Germline lookup yields CDR1 SEHNR and CDR2 FQNEAQ (reference sequence). The CDR3 coding sequence is TGTGCCAGCAGCTTAGATTTGTCGGGGGGCTACGAGCAGTACTTC. It translates to CASSLDLSGGYEQYF.

This clone was found a few times. This chain joins TRBV6-5 and TRBJ2-7; a weak D match, TRBD1 (6 bases). The length of the CDR3 is 15 residues. The germline gives CDR1 MNHEY, CDR2 SVGAGI. V lost 0 bases to trimming and J lost 6 bases, with 15 bases between them. CDR3: CASSYSLGGRGEQYF. The CDR3 DNA reads TGTGCCAGCAGTTACTCGTTAGGGGGTCGAGGCGAGCAGTACTTC.

The rearrangement uses TRBV11-1 and TRBJ2-7; D is undetermined. The germline V gene has CDR1 SGHAT and CDR2 FQDESV (reference sequence). This CDR3 is 15 amino acids long. V lost 1 base to trimming and J lost 4 bases, with 14 bases between them. CDR3 amino acids: CASSLVGAYGYEQYF. The CDR3 nucleotides read TGTGCCAGCAGCTTAGTTGGCGCATACGGGTACGAGCAGTACTTC.

This chain joins TRBV9 and TRBJ1-1; 7 bases agree with TRBD1. The CDR3 runs 15 residues. In germline, CDR1 is SGDLS, CDR2 YYNGEE. Unmatched junction bases numbered 9, after V lost 4 bases and J lost 3 bases. The CDR3 DNA reads TGTGCCAGCAGCCCCTCAAGGGGGCGCCACACTGAAGCTTTCTTT. Its protein is CASSPSRGRHTEAFF.

V and J are TRBV11-2 and TRBJ2-1, with 12 positions matching TRBD1. Per germline, CDR1 SGHAT and CDR2 FQNNGV. The CDR3 length is 18 residues. Germline trimming cut 5 bases from V and 4 bases from J; bases unmatched to any gene: 12. The CDR3 bases are TGTGCCAGCAGCGGGACAGGGGGCGGCTGGAACGTGTACAATGAGCAGTTCTTC. Amino acid sequence: CASSGTGGGWNVYNEQFF.

This clone was counted a few times. The chain links TRBV19 to TRBJ1-1, with 8 bases aligning to TRBD1. In germline, CDR1 is LNHDA, CDR2 SQIVND (reference sequence). The CDR3 sequence is 13 residues long. Unmatched junction bases numbered 5, after V lost 6 bases and J lost 5 bases. CDR3 sequence (DNA): TGTGCCAGTAGCAGGACAGGGAAGACTGAAGCTTTCTTT. Translation gives CASSRTGKTEAFF.

The rearrangement uses TRBV19 and TRBJ2-3; 7 nucleotides match TRBD1. This CDR3 has 15 residues. Unmatched junction bases numbered 5, after V lost 5 bases and J lost 0 bases. The germline V gene has CDR1 LNHDA and CDR2 SQIVND (reference sequence). CDR3 residues: CASSADRRSTDTQYF. DNA for the CDR3: TGTGCCAGTAGTGCGGACAGGCGGAGCACAGATACGCAGTATTTT.

The rearrangement uses TRBV5-1 and TRBJ2-7, with 7 bases lining up with TRBD1. CDR3 size: 14 residues. Germline values: CDR1 SGHRS, CDR2 YFSETQ. The V and J ends lost 4 bases and 5 bases, in that order; junction bases with no gene match: 9. Here the CDR3 reads CASSAGQDPDEQYF. The CDR3 coding sequence is TGCGCCAGCAGCGCCGGACAGGACCCAGACGAGCAGTACTTC.

This clone was seen a few times. The CDR3 here is CASSESGGSTDTQYF. The DNA for the CDR3 is TGTGCCAGCAGTGAGTCTGGCGGGAGCACAGATACGCAGTATTTT. V usage is TRBV6-4 and J usage is TRBJ2-3; D possibly corresponds to TRBD2 (5 bases). V lost 3 bases and J lost 0, with 10 bases in between. CDR3 length: 15 residues. The germline V gene encodes CDR1 MRHNA and CDR2 SNTAGT.

The chain employs TRBV5-1 and TRBJ1-2; D possibly corresponds to TRBD1 (5 bases). CDR3 length: 13 residues. Germline CDR1 reads SGHRS; CDR2 reads YFSETQ. V lost 4 bases to trimming and J lost 8 bases, with 15 bases between them. The CDR3 DNA sequence: TGCGCCAGCAGCGAGCCGGCTACAGGCGGCTACACCTTC. It translates to CASSEPATGGYTF.

The chain recombines TRBV30 with TRBJ2-1, with 8 bases that match TRBD2. The CDR3 runs 15 residues. The germline gives CDR1 GTSNPN, CDR2 SVGIG (reference sequence). V lost 1 base to trimming and J lost 6 bases; unmatched junction nucleotides: 8. The CDR3 region is CAWSEGRSGGNEQFF. CDR3 in DNA: TGTGCCTGGAGTGAAGGGCGGAGCGGGGGCAATGAGCAGTTCTTC. Full variable domain (outside the CDR3, taken from reference TRBV30 and TRBJ2-1): SQTIHQWPATLVQPVGSPLSLECTVEGTSNPNLYWYRQAAGRGLQLLFYSVGIGQISSEVPQNLSASRPQDRQFILSSKKLLLSDSGFYLCAWSEGRSGGNEQFFGPGTRLTVL.

This rearrangement joins TRBV7-3 to TRBJ1-5, with D possibly TRBD1 on 5 matching bases. Germline V gene sequence: CDR1 SGHTA, CDR2 FQGTGA. Trimming stripped 4 bases from V and 2 bases from J, with 9 bases between. The CDR3 contains 14 residues. The CDR3 DNA reads as TGTGCCAGCAGCTCCCTCAGGGGCAATCAGCCCCAGCATTTT. This encodes CASSSLRGNQPQHF. Complete variable domain (other parts from reference TRBV7-3 and TRBJ1-5): GAGVSQTPSNKVTEKGKYVELRCDPISGHTALYWYRQSLGQGPEFLIYFQGTGAADDSGLPNDRFFAVRPEGSVSTLKIQRTERGDSAVYLCASSSLRGNQPQHFGDGTRLSIL.

The chain couples TRBV6-5 to TRBJ2-5, with D possibly matching TRBD2 (7 bases). The CDR3 length is 14 residues. The germline V gene has CDR1 MNHEY and CDR2 SVGAGI. V was cut by 6 bases and J by 2 bases, with 13 bases left in between. The CDR3 protein is CASSPGGRQETQYF. DNA of the CDR3: TGTGCCAGCAGCCCCGGGGGGCGGCAAGAGACCCAGTACTTC.

This chain uses TRBV19 with TRBJ1-5, with 8 bases matching TRBD1. Germline V gene lookup returns CDR1 LNHDA and CDR2 SQIVND (reference sequence). The CDR3 extends over 14 amino acids. The V and J ends lost 5 bases and 3 bases, in that order; junction bases with no gene match: 3. Written as DNA, the CDR3 is TGTGCCAGTAGTTTTCAGGGGGCCAATCAGCCCCAGCATTTT. This codes for CASSFQGANQPQHF. The whole variable domain, remainder taken from reference TRBV19 and TRBJ1-5, is DGGITQSPKYLFRKEGQNVTLSCEQNLNHDAMYWYRQDPGQGLRLIYYSQIVNDFQKGDIAEGYSVSREKKESFPLTVTSAQKNPTAFYLCASSFQGANQPQHFGDGTRLSIL.

The CDR3 DNA sequence: TGTGCCAGCAGCTTGGGGACGGACTATGGCTACACCTTC. This sequence encodes CASSLGTDYGYTF. The gene calls are TRBV5-8 and TRBJ1-2; D unresolved. Germline V gene data show CDR1 as SGHTS and CDR2 as YDEGEE. This CDR3 comprises 13 residues. V lost 0 bases and J 3 bases, leaving 6 bases between the germline ends.

The rearrangement links TRBV30 to TRBJ2-2, with D possibly TRBD1 on 6 matching bases. The CDR3 runs to 13 residues. V shed 4 bases and J shed 4 bases, with 10 bases lying between them. Looked up from germline, CDR1 is GTSNPN and CDR2 is SVGIG (reference sequence). CDR3 sequence (DNA): TGTGCCTGGAAAACCAGGGGCACCGGGGAGCTGTTTTTT. Translation gives CAWKTRGTGELFF.

V usage is TRBV15 and J usage is TRBJ2-1; D is perhaps TRBD1 (6 bases). Trimming took 5 bases from V and 12 from J, leaving 20 bases between them. Germline V gene data show CDR1 as LNHNV and CDR2 as YYDKDF (reference sequence). This CDR3 comprises 14 residues. CDR3: CATSSPFGGAGQFF. CDR3 DNA: TGTGCCACCAGCTCCCCTTTTGGGGGCGCCGGGCAGTTCTTC.

Comments on this clone: A read error may produce the germline difference seen at one junction end. The rearrangement links TRBV30 to TRBJ1-2; 7 bases agree with TRBD1. The CDR3 spans 12 residues. Germline lookup yields CDR1 GTSNPN and CDR2 SVGIG (reference sequence). The CDR3 here is CAGRDSGTGYTF. In nucleotides, the CDR3 is TGTGCCGGGAGGGACAGCGGGACAGGCTACACCTTC.

The gene calls are TRBV28 and TRBJ2-3; D may be TRBD2 (6 bases). The germline gives CDR1 MDHEN, CDR2 SYDVKM. The V gene lost 6 bases and the J gene lost 5 bases, with 21 bases spanning the gap. The CDR3 extends over 16 amino acids. The CDR3 loop is CASSELGVWRGDTQYF. The CDR3 DNA sequence: TGTGCCAGCAGCGAATTAGGGGTTTGGAGGGGAGATACGCAGTATTTT.

This sequence joins TRBV21-1 and TRBJ1-2. TRBV21-1 represents a pseudogene. The CDR3 sequence is 12 residues long. CDR3 residues: CALKVGGCGYTF. CDR3 nucleotides: TGTGCCCTTAAAGTCGGGGGTTGCGGCTACACCTTC.

The genes are TRBV7-9 and TRBJ2-5, with D possibly being TRBD1 (9 bases). Germline assignment: CDR1 SEHNR and CDR2 FQNEAQ (reference sequence). V was clipped by 5 bases and J by 3 bases, with 25 bases between them. The CDR3 has 18 amino acids. CDR3 region: CASSREGGQGFGKETQYF. The CDR3 DNA sequence: TGTGCCAGCAGCCGGGAGGGGGGACAGGGTTTTGGTAAAGAGACCCAGTACTTC.

This clone was found a few times. The chain combines TRBV9 with TRBJ2-3, with D possibly matching TRBD2 (5 bases). CDR1 and CDR2 (germline): SGDLS, YYNGEE. The CDR3 runs 17 residues. Trimming took 0 bases from V and 0 from J, leaving 14 bases between them. CDR3 in amino acids: CASSVATGRASTDTQYF. The CDR3 region has the DNA TGTGCCAGCAGCGTAGCTACCGGGCGGGCTAGCACAGATACGCAGTATTTT.

The CDR3 loop reads CASSANEGSDTF. CDR3 bases: TGTGCCAGTAGTGCGAATGAGGGGAGTGACACCTTC. This chain uses TRBV19 with TRBJ1-2; D may be TRBD1 (5 bases). Trimming removed 5 bases at V and 12 bases at J, with 16 bases between. This CDR3 comprises 12 residues. Germline loops: CDR1 LNHDA, CDR2 SQIVND (reference sequence). The whole variable domain, filled in from reference TRBV19 and TRBJ1-2, reads DGGITQSPKYLFRKEGQNVTLSCEQNLNHDAMYWYRQDPGQGLRLIYYSQIVNDFQKGDIAEGYSVSREKKESFPLTVTSAQKNPTAFYLCASSANEGSDTFGSGTRLTVV.

The gene calls are TRBV6-1 and TRBJ2-7; TRBD1 aligns across 8 bases. The CDR3 sequence is 15 residues long. The V gene's germline CDR1 is MNHNS and CDR2 SASEGT. Germline trimming cut 7 bases from V and 3 bases from J; bases unmatched to any gene: 11. This chain's CDR3 is CASNKGGTGVYEQYF. CDR3 DNA sequence: TGTGCCAGCAATAAAGGGGGGACAGGAGTCTACGAGCAGTACTTC.